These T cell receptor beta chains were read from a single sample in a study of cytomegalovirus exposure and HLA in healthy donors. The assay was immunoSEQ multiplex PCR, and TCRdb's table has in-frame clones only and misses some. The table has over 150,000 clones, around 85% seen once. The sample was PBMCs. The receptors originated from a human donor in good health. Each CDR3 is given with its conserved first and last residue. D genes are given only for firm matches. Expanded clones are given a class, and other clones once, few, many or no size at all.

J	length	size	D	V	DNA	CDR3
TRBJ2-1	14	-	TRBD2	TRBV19	TGTGCCAGTAGTAGTGGCGGGGGGGTCAATGAGCAGTTCTTC	CASSSGGGVNEQFF
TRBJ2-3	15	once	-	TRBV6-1	TGTGCCAGCAGTGCCCAGAAAACCGTCACAGATACGCAGTATTTT	CASSAQKTVTDTQYF
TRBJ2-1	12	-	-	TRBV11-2	TGTGCCAGCAGCCGAACGGGTCCTGAGCAGTTCTTC	CASSRTGPEQFF
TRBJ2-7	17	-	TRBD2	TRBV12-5	TGTGCTAGTGGTTTTTCCTCCAAAGCGGGAGACACCTACGAGCAGTACTTC	CASGFSSKAGDTYEQYF
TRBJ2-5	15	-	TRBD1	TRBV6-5	TGTGCCAGCAGTTACTTAGGGGGCCCTAGGGAGACCCAGTACTTC	CASSYLGGPRETQYF
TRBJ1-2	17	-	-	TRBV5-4	TGTGCCAGCAGCCCGCCAGGATTTGTCGCAGGGGCGAATGGCTACACCTTC	CASSPPGFVAGANGYTF
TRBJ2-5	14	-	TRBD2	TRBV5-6	TGTGCCAGCAGCTTGTATACTAGCGCGGGGACCCAGTACTTC	CASSLYTSAGTQYF
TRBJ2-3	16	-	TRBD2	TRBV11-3	TGTGCCAGCAGCTCCCCGTCTAGCGGGATCACAGATACGCAGTATTTT	CASSSPSSGITDTQYF
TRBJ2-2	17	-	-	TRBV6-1	TGTGCCAGCAGTGACAGCTGGGGCTCGCCGAACACCGGGGAGCTGTTTTTT	CASSDSWGSPNTGELFF
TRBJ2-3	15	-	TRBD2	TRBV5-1	TGCGCCAGCTCTAAGCGGGGGGATAACACAGATACGCAGTATTTT	CASSKRGDNTDTQYF
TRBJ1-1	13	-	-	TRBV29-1	TGCAGCGTTTGCCCTTGGGGAGACACTGAAGCTTTCTTT	CSVCPWGDTEAFF
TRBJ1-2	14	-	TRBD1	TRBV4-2	TGTGCCAGCAGCCACGACAGGGATCTTGGTGGCTACACCTTC	CASSHDRDLGGYTF
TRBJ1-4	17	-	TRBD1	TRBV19	TGTGCCAGTAGTATAGTTAGCCTACAGGGGGATAATGAAAAACTGTTTTTT	CASSIVSLQGDNEKLFF
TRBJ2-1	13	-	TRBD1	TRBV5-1	TGCGCCAGCAGCTTCAGGGGGTACAATGAGCAGTTCTTC	CASSFRGYNEQFF
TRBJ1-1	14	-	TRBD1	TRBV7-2	TGTGCCAGCAGCACAAGACAGGGTAACACTGAAGCTTTCTTT	CASSTRQGNTEAFF
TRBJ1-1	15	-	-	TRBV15	TGTGCCACCAGCAGACCAGGGTGGTCGAACACTGAAGCTTTCTTT	CATSRPGWSNTEAFF
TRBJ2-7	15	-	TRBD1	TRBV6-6	TGTGCCAGCAGCCCGGACAGGGCTCGGTCGGACGAGCAGTACTTC	CASSPDRARSDEQYF
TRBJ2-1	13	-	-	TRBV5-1	TGCGCCAGCAGCTTGGCCGGGTCGATGGAGCAGTTCTTC	CASSLAGSMEQFF
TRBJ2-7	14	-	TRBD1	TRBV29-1	TGCAGCGTTGCGATATTTGACAGGGGCCACGAGCAGTACTTC	CSVAIFDRGHEQYF
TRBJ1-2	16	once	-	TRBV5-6	TGTGCCAGCAGCTTGGGCCCCAAGACAGCTAACTATGGCTACACCTTC	CASSLGPKTANYGYTF
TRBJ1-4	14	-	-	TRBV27	TGTGCCAGCAGTTTATTCAGGGGTAATGAAAAACTGTTTTTT	CASSLFRGNEKLFF
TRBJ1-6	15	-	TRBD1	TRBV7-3	TGTGCCAGCAGCTTAGCGGGACAGGGAAATTCACCCCTCCACTTT	CASSLAGQGNSPLHF
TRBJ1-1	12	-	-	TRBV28	TGTGCCAGCAGTTTAGGGGGGATGGAAGCTTTCTTT	CASSLGGMEAFF
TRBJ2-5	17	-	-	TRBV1	TGCACCAGCAGCCACGCGACTAGCGGGGGCCTCCAAGAGACCCAGTACTTC	CTSSHATSGGLQETQYF
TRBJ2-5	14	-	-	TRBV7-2	TGTGCCAGCAGCTCCCTTGGTGGCCCCGAGACCCAGTACTTC	CASSSLGGPETQYF
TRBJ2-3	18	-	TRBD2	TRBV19	TGTGCCAGTAGTAATCGACTAGCGGGGGCCCTCGAGTCAGATACGCAGTATTTT	CASSNRLAGALESDTQYF
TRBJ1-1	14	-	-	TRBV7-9	TGTGCCAGCAGCTTGGAGGGGAGGAATACTGAAGCTTTCTTT	CASSLEGRNTEAFF
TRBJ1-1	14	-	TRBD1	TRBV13	TGTGCCAGCAGGGTTCAGGGGGTTTCCACTGAAGCTTTCTTT	CASRVQGVSTEAFF
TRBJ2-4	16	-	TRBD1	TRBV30	TGTGCCTGGAGTGTGCGGGACAGGGACGACAAAAACATTCAGTACTTC	CAWSVRDRDDKNIQYF
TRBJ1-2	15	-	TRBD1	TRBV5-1	TGCGCCAGCAGCGCCACTGGACAGGCCTTCTATGGCTACACCTTC	CASSATGQAFYGYTF
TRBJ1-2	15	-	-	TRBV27	TGTGCCAGCAGTCTGTCGACAGTGGAGGGCTATGGCTACACCTTC	CASSLSTVEGYGYTF
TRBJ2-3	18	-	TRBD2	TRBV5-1	TGCGCCAGCAGCCCACAAGGGACTAGCGGGGCACGCACAGATACGCAGTATTTT	CASSPQGTSGARTDTQYF
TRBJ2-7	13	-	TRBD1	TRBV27	TGTGCCAACCAAGACAGGGATAGCCACGAGCAGTACTTC	CANQDRDSHEQYF
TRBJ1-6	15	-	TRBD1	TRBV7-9	TGTGCCAGCGTCCTCCAACCGGGACAGAATTCACCCCTCCACTTT	CASVLQPGQNSPLHF
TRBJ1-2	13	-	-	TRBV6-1	TGTGCCAGCAAACCGGGATTGGGGTATGGCTACACCTTC	CASKPGLGYGYTF
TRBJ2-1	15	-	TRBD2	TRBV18	TGTGCCAGCTCACCTAGCGGGGGGCCGTACAATGAGCAGTTCTTC	CASSPSGGPYNEQFF
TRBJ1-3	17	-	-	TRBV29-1	TGCAGCGTTGAATCCCGCAGGGGCCAAACGGGGGGAAACACCATATATTTT	CSVESRRGQTGGNTIYF
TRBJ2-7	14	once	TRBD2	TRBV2	TGTGCCAGCAGTCCGATGGGACTAGCGTACGAGCAGTACTTC	CASSPMGLAYEQYF
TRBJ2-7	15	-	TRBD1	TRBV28	TGTGCCAGCAGACTTCGGACAGGGGGAAGCGACGAGCAGTACTTC	CASRLRTGGSDEQYF
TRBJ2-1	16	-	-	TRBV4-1	TGCGCCAGCAGCCAAGAGGTCAGGGCCGCCTACAATGAGCAGTTCTTC	CASSQEVRAAYNEQFF
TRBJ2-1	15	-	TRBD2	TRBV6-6	TGTGCCAGCAGTCGGACTAGCGGGGGGGCAAATGAGCAGTTCTTC	CASSRTSGGANEQFF
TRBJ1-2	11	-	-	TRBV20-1	TGCAGTGCGCTACAGGGAAACGGCTACACCTTC	CSALQGNGYTF
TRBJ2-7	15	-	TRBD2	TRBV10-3	TGTGCCATCACCGTACTAGCGGGGGGGATATACGAGCAGTACTTC	CAITVLAGGIYEQYF
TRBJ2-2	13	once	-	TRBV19	TGTGCCACCACGCGGACAGTAAACGGGGAGCTGTTTTTT	CATTRTVNGELFF
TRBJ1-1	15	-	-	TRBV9	TGTGCCAGCAGCGTAGGAGGCAGTGGGAACACTGAAGCTTTCTTT	CASSVGGSGNTEAFF
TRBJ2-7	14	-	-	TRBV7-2	TGTGCCAGCAGCTTACTGGGGAGCTCCTACGAGCAGTACTTC	CASSLLGSSYEQYF
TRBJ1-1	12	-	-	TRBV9	TGTGCCAGCAGCGTAGACGGGAGTGAAGCTTTCTTT	CASSVDGSEAFF
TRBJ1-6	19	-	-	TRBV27	TGTGCCAGCAGATCGCGGGTGGTCGAGGTCAGCTCCTATAATTCACCCCTCCACTTT	CASRSRVVEVSSYNSPLHF
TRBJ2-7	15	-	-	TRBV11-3	TGTGCCAGCAGCTTAGCCGGGGTAGGGCTTTACGAGCAGTACTTC	CASSLAGVGLYEQYF
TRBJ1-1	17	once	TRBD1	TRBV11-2	TGTGCCAGCAGCTCAACCGCAGGGGGTAGAATGAACACTGAAGCTTTCTTT	CASSSTAGGRMNTEAFF